This TCR beta chain was captured by sequencing in a study of Graves' ophthalmopathy and Graves' hyperthyroidism. Germline loops: CDR1 MNHEY, CDR2 SVGAGI. The CDR3 covers 11 residues. V was pared by 7 bases and J by 8 bases, with 3 bases of the junction left unmatched. Amplification of TCR beta CDR3 regions used RNA transcripts. RT-PCR with HTBI primers came first, then second-round multiplex PCR. TCRdb reprocessed the multiplex PCR reads with MiXCR, giving one entry per CDR3 protein. The data show some 400,000 distinct CDR3 sequences, with approximately 20% seen just once and roughly 1.4% held by the top ten. This clonotype was counted at least ten times.

This clonotype originated in a woman aged 18-35 years with Graves' ophthalmopathy. The material sequenced was peripheral blood. This chain joins TRBV6-5 and TRBJ1-1, with 8 bases matching TRBD1. The CDR3 nucleotides are TGTGCCAGCACCTACAGGGGGGAAGCTTTCTTT. Amino acid sequence: CASTYRGEAFF.